The 11 T cell receptor beta chains below were found in one sample sequenced in a study of blood T cell repertoires in COVID-19. The table came from immunoSEQ multiplex PCR; TCRdb's copy has only in-frame clones and leaves some out. The profile shows about 440,000 clones, 70% to 90% of them singletons. The sequencing input was peripheral blood. The receptors originated from a woman between 50 and 59 years old with COVID-19, enrolled during active disease.

CDR3 in amino acids: CASSPDVRDTRGNTIYF. The DNA of the CDR3 is TGTGCCAGCTCACCAGACGTCCGGGACACCAGGGGAAACACCATATATTTT. J is TRBJ1-3 and V is TRBV18; the D gene is possibly TRBD1 (6 bases). V lost 2 bases and J lost 4, with 18 bases in between. The V gene's germline CDR1 is KGHSH and CDR2 LQKENI. The CDR3 is 17 amino acids.

V usage is TRBV24-1 and J usage is TRBJ2-1; 7 nucleotides match TRBD1. The V gene end was trimmed by 1 base and the J gene end by 6 bases; junction bases not matched to a gene: 2. From germline, CDR1 is KGHDR and CDR2 SFDVKD. There are 14 residues in the CDR3. CDR3 nucleotide sequence: TGTGCCACCAGTGATTTAGGGGACAGCAATGAGCAGTTCTTC. This translates into CATSDLGDSNEQFF.

This clone was counted a few times. The chain is built from TRBV3-1 (or the pseudogene TRBV3-2) and TRBJ1-1, with D maybe TRBD1 (6 bases). V lost 4 bases to trimming and J lost 1 base, with 10 bases between them. Germline CDR1 and CDR2: LGHDT and YNNKEL (reference sequence). The CDR3 contains 14 residues. The CDR3 here is CASSRADRNTEAFF. For the CDR3, the DNA is TGTGCCAGCAGCCGGGCGGACAGGAACACTGAAGCTTTCTTT.

This clone was seen a few times. The chain has TRBV27 and TRBJ1-1; possible D gene TRBD1, 5 bases. Germline V gives CDR1 MNHEY, CDR2 SMNVEV (reference sequence). The CDR3 loop spans 14 amino acids. With 5 bases removed from V and 2 bases from J, the gap between germline ends came to 12 bases. The CDR3 DNA sequence: TGTGCCAGCAGTCGGTGGGGCTCAAACACTGAAGCTTTCTTT. Protein sequence: CASSRWGSNTEAFF.

The chain couples TRBV28 to TRBJ1-2; possibly TRBD1 for D (6 bases). This CDR3 has 14 residues. Germline V gene lookup returns CDR1 MDHEN and CDR2 SYDVKM. V lost 6 bases to trimming and J lost 4 bases, with 15 bases between them. The DNA for the CDR3 is TGTGCCAGCAGAGCGGGGGCAGAGAGCTATGGCTACACCTTC. This encodes CASRAGAESYGYTF.

J is TRBJ2-1 and V is TRBV11-3; D is ambiguous. The CDR3 runs 13 residues. CDR1 is SGHNT, CDR2 YENEEA, per germline. V lost 3 bases to trimming and J lost 4 bases, with 7 bases between them. Written as DNA, the CDR3 is TGTGCCAGCAGCTTTGCCAGTTACAATGAGCAGTTCTTC. This gives the protein CASSFASYNEQFF.

The V and J genes are TRBV5-1 and TRBJ2-2, with a possible D match to TRBD1 (6 bases). The germline gives CDR1 SGHRS, CDR2 YFSETQ. The CDR3 contains 16 residues. Trimming stripped 0 bases from V and 5 bases from J, with 14 bases between. The DNA of the CDR3 is TGCGCCAGCAGCTTGGATGCCAGGGGTGGGACCGGGGAGCTGTTTTTT. The encoded protein is CASSLDARGGTGELFF.

The chain couples TRBV2 to TRBJ2-6; D gene unclear. CDR1 is SNHLY, CDR2 FYNNEI, per germline. The CDR3 covers 15 residues. Trimming cost V 4 bases and J 4 bases, with 11 bases left between them. This CDR3 is CASSAQVVGANVLTF. The CDR3 DNA reads as TGTGCCAGCAGTGCCCAGGTAGTAGGGGCCAACGTCCTGACTTTC.

This chain links TRBV13 with TRBJ2-5, with a tentative D call TRBD1 (6 bases). The CDR3 runs to 14 residues. Germline CDR1 PRHDT, CDR2 FYEKMQ (reference sequence). Trimming took off 4 bases at V and 1 base at J, with 10 bases between the two ends. The CDR3 protein is CASSSGTTQETQYF. The CDR3 nucleotides are TGTGCCAGCAGCTCTGGGACAACCCAAGAGACCCAGTACTTC. Supplemented by reference TRBV13 and TRBJ2-5, the full variable domain reads AAGVIQSPRHLIKEKRETATLKCYPIPRHDTVYWYQQGPGQDPQFLISFYEKMQSDKGSIPDRFSAQQFSDYHSELNMSSLELGDSALYFCASSSGTTQETQYFGPGTRLLVL.

V and J are TRBV2 and TRBJ2-2; D remains unclear. V lost 8 bases and J lost 5, with 12 bases in between. The germline CDR1 and CDR2 sequences are SNHLY and FYNNEI. The CDR3 spans 13 residues. The CDR3 region is CASLVAPTGELFF. The CDR3 bases are TGTGCCAGCCTAGTCGCCCCGACCGGGGAGCTGTTTTTT.

The CDR3 coding sequence is TGTGCCAGCAGCTTAAGGGCAGGGGGAGAGACCCAGTACTTC. Amino acid sequence: CASSLRAGGETQYF. V is TRBV11-2 and J is TRBJ2-5, with TRBD1 matching 7 bases. This CDR3 comprises 14 residues. With V trimmed by 2 bases and J by 4 bases, 4 bases remained unmatched. CDR1 is SGHAT and CDR2 is FQNNGV in the germline V gene.